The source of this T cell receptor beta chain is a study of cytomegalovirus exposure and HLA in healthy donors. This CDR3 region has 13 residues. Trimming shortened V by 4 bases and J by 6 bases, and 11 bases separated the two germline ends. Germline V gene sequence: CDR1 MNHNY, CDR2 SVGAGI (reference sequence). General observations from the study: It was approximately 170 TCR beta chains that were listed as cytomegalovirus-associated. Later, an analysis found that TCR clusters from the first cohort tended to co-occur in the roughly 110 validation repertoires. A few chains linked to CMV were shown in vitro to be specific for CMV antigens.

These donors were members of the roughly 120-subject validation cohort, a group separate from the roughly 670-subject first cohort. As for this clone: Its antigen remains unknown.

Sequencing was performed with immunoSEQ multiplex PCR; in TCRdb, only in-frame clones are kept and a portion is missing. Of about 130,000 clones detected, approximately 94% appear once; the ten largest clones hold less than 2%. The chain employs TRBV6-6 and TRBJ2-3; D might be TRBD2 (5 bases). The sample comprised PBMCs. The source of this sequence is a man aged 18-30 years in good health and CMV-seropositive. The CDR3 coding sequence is TGTGCCAGCAGTTCGATAAGAGGGGATACGCAGTATTTT. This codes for CASSSIRGDTQYF.